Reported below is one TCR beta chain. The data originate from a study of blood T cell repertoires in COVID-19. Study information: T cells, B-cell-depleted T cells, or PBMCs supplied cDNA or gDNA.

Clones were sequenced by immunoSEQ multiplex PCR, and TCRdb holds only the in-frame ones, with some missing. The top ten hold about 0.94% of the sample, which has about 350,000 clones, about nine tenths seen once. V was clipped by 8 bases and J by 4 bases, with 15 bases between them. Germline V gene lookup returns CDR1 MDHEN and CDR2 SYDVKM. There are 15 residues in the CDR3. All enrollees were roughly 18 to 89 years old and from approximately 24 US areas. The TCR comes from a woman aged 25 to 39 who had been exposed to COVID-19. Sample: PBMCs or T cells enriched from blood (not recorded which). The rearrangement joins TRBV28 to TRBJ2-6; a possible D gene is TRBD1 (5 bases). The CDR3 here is CASGAGLLGANVLTF. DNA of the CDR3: TGTGCCAGCGGGGCAGGCTTGCTAGGGGCCAACGTCCTGACTTTC.